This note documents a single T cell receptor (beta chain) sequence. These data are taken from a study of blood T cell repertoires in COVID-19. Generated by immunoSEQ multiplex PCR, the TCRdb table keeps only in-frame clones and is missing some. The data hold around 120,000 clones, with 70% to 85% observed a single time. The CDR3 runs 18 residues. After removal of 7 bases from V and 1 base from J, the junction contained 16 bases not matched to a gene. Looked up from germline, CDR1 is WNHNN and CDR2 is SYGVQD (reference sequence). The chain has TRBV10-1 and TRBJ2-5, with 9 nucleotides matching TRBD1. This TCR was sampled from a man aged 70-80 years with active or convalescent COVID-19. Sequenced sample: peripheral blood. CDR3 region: CASNKGQGLTKPQETQYF. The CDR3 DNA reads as TGCGCCAGCAACAAGGGACAGGGCCTCACCAAACCCCAAGAGACCCAGTACTTC.